Following are 9 T cell receptor beta chains from one sample sequenced in a study of technical replicates of blood from several donors. Data came from immunoSEQ multiplex PCR; TCRdb stores just in-frame clones and leaves some out. The sample has tens of thousands of clones; 90% to 95% are singletons. The sample was PBMCs. Receptors were obtained from a human donor in good health. Some clones in this sample may be carry-over from other donors' samples.

This chain connects TRBV9 to TRBJ2-5, with a weak D call TRBD2 (6 bases). Trimming removed 0 bases from V and 3 bases from J, with 12 bases in between. The CDR3 is 15 residues long. Germline V CDR1 and CDR2: SGDLS, YYNGEE. CDR3 bases: TGTGCCAGCAGCGTAGACTGGGGGGTAAAAGAGACCCAGTACTTC. Its protein product is CASSVDWGVKETQYF. Full variable domain (outside the CDR3, taken from reference TRBV9 and TRBJ2-5): DSGVTQTPKHLITATGQRVTLRCSPRSGDLSVYWYQQSLDQGLQFLIQYYNGEERAKGNILERFSAQQFPDLHSELNLSSLELGDSALYFCASSVDWGVKETQYFGPGTRLLVL.

The chain recombines TRBV7-9 with TRBJ2-3; 7 bases are shared with TRBD2. The CDR3 has 14 residues. V lost 5 bases, J lost 1 base, and 3 bases stayed unmatched. Germline V CDR1 and CDR2: SEHNR, FQNEAQ (reference sequence). The CDR3 loop is CASSPAGGTDTQYF. DNA for the CDR3: TGTGCCAGCAGCCCGGCGGGGGGCACAGATACGCAGTATTTT.

In its sample, this clone was seen a few times. The rearrangement links TRBV15 to TRBJ1-1; D remains ambiguous. The germline CDR1 and CDR2 sequences are LNHNV and YYDKDF (reference sequence). Trimming shortened V by 0 bases and J by 3 bases, and 8 bases separated the two germline ends. This CDR3 is 14 amino acids long. This chain's CDR3 is CATSRDGGDTEAFF. CDR3 in DNA: TGTGCCACCAGCAGAGATGGTGGAGACACTGAAGCTTTCTTT.

This clone was seen a single time. The chain couples TRBV11-2 to TRBJ2-7; TRBD1 matches 7 bases. V lost 0 bases and J lost 4; bases outside the gene matches: 3. The CDR3 is 14 amino acids. Per germline, CDR1 SGHAT and CDR2 FQNNGV. The CDR3 region is CASSLDHRGYEQYF. The CDR3 nucleotides read TGTGCCAGCAGCTTAGATCACAGGGGTTACGAGCAGTACTTC. Looking up the rest from reference TRBV11-2 and TRBJ2-7 gives the full variable domain: EAGVAQSPRYKIIEKRQSVAFWCNPISGHATLYWYQQILGQGPKLLIQFQNNGVVDDSQLPKDRFSAERLKGVDSTLKIQPAKLEDSAVYLCASSLDHRGYEQYFGPGTRLTVT.

This clone was observed a single time. V gene TRBV7-2 combines with J gene TRBJ2-1; TRBD2 agrees at 11 bases. Germline CDR1 SGHTA, CDR2 FQGNSA. V was pared by 8 bases and J by 9 bases, with 6 bases of the junction left unmatched. CDR3 length: 13 residues. The CDR3 is CASGLAGIGEQFF. The CDR3 bases are TGTGCCAGCGGACTAGCGGGTATCGGTGAGCAGTTCTTC.

The chain joins TRBV7-2 to TRBJ1-2, with 9 bases lining up with TRBD1. Per the germline V gene, CDR1 is SGHTA and CDR2 is FQGNSA. The CDR3 runs 14 residues. With V trimmed by 5 bases and J by 6 bases, 7 bases remained unmatched. As DNA, the CDR3 is TGTGCCAGCAGCCGGGGACAGGGAAGGGATGGCTACACCTTC. This codes for CASSRGQGRDGYTF.

The DNA for the CDR3 is TGTGCCAGCAGCTTAGCCCCAGCGGGAGGCTTAAATGAGCAGTTCTTC. This encodes CASSLAPAGGLNEQFF. The chain recombines TRBV11-3 with TRBJ2-1; TRBD2 agrees at 9 bases. From germline, CDR1 is SGHNT and CDR2 YENEEA. V lost 1 base, J lost 7 bases, and 8 bases stayed unmatched. The CDR3 covers 16 residues.

The V gene is TRBV27, the J gene TRBJ1-1; D unclear. The CDR3 spans 14 residues. Trimming took 6 bases from V and 3 from J, leaving 14 bases between them. Germline CDR1 reads MNHEY; CDR2 reads SMNVEV (reference sequence). CDR3 in amino acids: CASRPHGLDTEAFF. The CDR3 DNA sequence: TGTGCCAGCAGACCCCATGGACTGGACACTGAAGCTTTCTTT.

CDR3 nucleotide sequence: TGTGCCAGCTCCCTCCTAGCGGGAGGAATAGATACGCAGTATTTT. This sequence encodes CASSLLAGGIDTQYF. The rearrangement uses TRBV2 and TRBJ2-3, with 11 bases identical to TRBD2. This CDR3 region has 15 residues. V shed 8 bases, J shed 5 bases, and the junction held 9 bases outside the gene matches. CDR1 SNHLY and CDR2 FYNNEI come from the germline V gene.